These 20 T cell receptor beta chains were all obtained from the same sample, sequenced in a study of cytomegalovirus exposure and HLA in healthy donors. The study ran its PCR with 60 Vbeta and 13 Jbeta primers. TCRdb's copy holds only in-frame clones and misses some; the assay was immunoSEQ multiplex PCR. The sample comprises roughly 190,000 clones, around 80% of which are singletons, and 1.5% to 2% rests with the top ten. Sequenced: PBMCs. Every receptor here comes from a man aged 40-49 years in good health and CMV-seropositive.

This chain uses TRBV4-3 with TRBJ2-5, with a tentative D call TRBD2 (6 bases). The CDR3 has 18 amino acids. The germline V gene encodes CDR1 LGHNA and CDR2 YSLEER. V was trimmed by 4 bases and J by 4 bases, leaving 25 bases between them. DNA of the CDR3: TGCGCCAGCAGCCGGGGGATTAGCGGTTCTCTGGATGTAGAGACCCAGTACTTC. It encodes CASSRGISGSLDVETQYF.

CDR3 sequence: CASSQEIPHTQYF. CDR3 nucleotide sequence: TGCGCCAGCAGCCAGGAGATCCCACATACGCAGTATTTT. The gene calls are TRBV4-1 and TRBJ2-3; D is unclear. This CDR3 comprises 13 residues. Trimming cost V 3 bases and J 7 bases, with 11 bases left between them. Germline V gene sequence: CDR1 MGHRA, CDR2 YSYEKL.

This chain links TRBV10-3 with TRBJ2-2; TRBD1 aligns across 10 bases. With V trimmed by 5 bases and J by 0 bases, 3 bases remained unmatched. Germline loops: CDR1 ENHRY, CDR2 SYGVKD. CDR3 length: 16 residues. The CDR3 nucleotides are TGTGCCATCAGTTCGACAGGGGGCGCGAACACCGGGGAGCTGTTTTTT. Translated: CAISSTGGANTGELFF.

The V gene is TRBV15, the J gene TRBJ2-1; 8 nucleotides align to TRBD1. The CDR3 totals 15 residues. The V and J ends lost 1 base and 8 bases, in that order; junction bases with no gene match: 7. Germline V lookup: CDR1 LNHNV, CDR2 YYDKDF (reference sequence). CDR3 nucleotide sequence: TGTGCCACCAGCAGAGTCGGACAGGGATCGGATGAGCAGTTCTTC. It codes for CATSRVGQGSDEQFF. The full variable domain, in which reference TRBV15 and TRBJ2-1 provide the parts outside the CDR3, is DAMVIQNPRYQVTQFGKPVTLSCSQTLNHNVMYWYQQKSSQAPKLLFHYYDKDFNNEADTPDNFQSRRPNTSFCFLDIRSPGLGDTAMYLCATSRVGQGSDEQFFGPGTRLTVL.

V is TRBV5-1 and J is TRBJ2-3; tentative D call: TRBD2 (5 bases). V was shortened by 0 bases and J by 1 base, with 12 bases between the two germline ends. Germline V gene data show CDR1 as SGHRS and CDR2 as YFSETQ. The CDR3 runs to 16 residues. Here the CDR3 DNA reads TGCGCCAGCAGCTTGGGAGGGAGCGTCGGCACAGATACGCAGTATTTT. Encoded protein: CASSLGGSVGTDTQYF.

The chain uses TRBV19 and TRBJ2-7, with 9 bases that match TRBD1. The CDR3 extends over 13 amino acids. The ends lost 8 bases at V and 6 bases at J; junction bases unmatched: 8. CDR1 and CDR2 (germline): LNHDA, SQIVND (reference sequence). The CDR3 DNA reads TGTGCCAGTGCGACAGGGGGTCTCTCCGAGCAGTACTTC. Protein sequence: CASATGGLSEQYF.

For the CDR3, the DNA is TGTGCCAGCAGCTTAGACAGGGGGCTTGATACGCAGTATTTT. Its protein product is CASSLDRGLDTQYF. The chain is built from TRBV5-5 and TRBJ2-3; 10 positions agree with TRBD1. V gave up 2 bases and J gave up 6 bases; unmatched junction bases: 3. Germline-derived CDR1 and CDR2 are SGHKS and YYEKEE (reference sequence). The CDR3 is 14 residues long.

This clone was seen a single time. J is TRBJ2-7 and V is TRBV5-6, with TRBD2 as a possible D gene (6 bases). Trimming removed 0 bases from V and 5 bases from J, with 12 bases in between. CDR1 is SGHDT and CDR2 is YYEEEE in the germline V gene. This CDR3 contains 14 residues. CDR3 coding DNA: TGTGCCAGCAGCTTGGGACCTACGGGGGACGAGCAGTACTTC. Translation gives CASSLGPTGDEQYF.

This clone appeared a few times. Germline and junction disagree at one end, which may indicate a read error. The rearrangement uses TRBV7-2 and TRBJ2-4, with 12 bases aligning to TRBD2. CDR1 is SGHTA, CDR2 FQGNSA, per germline. The CDR3 covers 16 residues. CDR3 residues: CASSSTSGRRVVQKDF. The CDR3 nucleotides read TGTGCCAGCAGCTCGACTAGCGGGAGAAGAGTAGTACAAAAGGACTTC.

The chain has TRBV4-1 and TRBJ2-7; 13 nucleotides match TRBD2. The CDR3 sequence is 17 residues long. With 3 bases clipped from V and 4 bases from J, the junction kept 9 bases outside the gene matches. The germline V gene encodes CDR1 MGHRA and CDR2 YSYEKL. CDR3 loop: CASSQMGLAGIGYEQYF. In DNA, the CDR3 is TGCGCCAGCAGCCAGATGGGACTAGCGGGAATTGGGTACGAGCAGTACTTC.

V and J are TRBV28 and TRBJ2-1, with 11 bases identical to TRBD2. J lost 8 bases, V lost 5 bases, and 8 bases had no gene match. From germline, CDR1 is MDHEN and CDR2 SYDVKM. The CDR3 length is 15 residues. The CDR3, as DNA: TGTGCCAGCAGTCCATCAGGACTAGCGGGTCATGAGCAGTTCTTC. Translated: CASSPSGLAGHEQFF. The variable domain in full, with the rest retrieved from reference TRBV28 and TRBJ2-1, is DVKVTQSSRYLVKRTGEKVFLECVQDMDHENMFWYRQDPGLGLRLIYFSYDVKMKEKGDIPEGYSVSREKKERFSLILESASTNQTSMYLCASSPSGLAGHEQFFGPGTRLTVL.

A single count supports this clone. This sequence joins TRBV30 and TRBJ1-2; 9 bases fit TRBD1. The CDR3 runs 14 residues. Trimming cost V 5 bases and J 7 bases; bases outside gene matches: 11. From germline, CDR1 is GTSNPN and CDR2 SVGIG (reference sequence). In DNA, the CDR3 is TGTGCCTGGGCCGGGACAGGGAAGTTAGGTGGCTACACCTTC. Its translation: CAWAGTGKLGGYTF.

The chain recombines TRBV27 with TRBJ2-3; possibly TRBD1 for D (6 bases). The germline V gene encodes CDR1 MNHEY and CDR2 SMNVEV (reference sequence). V was clipped by 5 bases and J by 4 bases, with 16 bases between them. The CDR3 has 15 amino acids. CDR3 loop: CASSAGEVYPDTQYF. As DNA, the CDR3 is TGTGCCAGCAGTGCAGGGGAAGTATACCCAGATACGCAGTATTTT.

The chain links TRBV6-1 to TRBJ2-7, with TRBD1 identical over 8 bases. CDR1 is MNHNS and CDR2 is SASEGT in the germline V gene. The J segment lost 0 bases and the V segment lost 11 bases, leaving 6 bases of the junction unmatched. This CDR3 region has 13 residues. The CDR3 here is CAARDRSSYEQYF. The CDR3 DNA is TGTGCCGCCCGGGACAGGAGCTCCTACGAGCAGTACTTC.

This clone appeared a few times. This chain links TRBV6-4 with TRBJ1-6, with 8 bases aligning to TRBD1. Germline CDR1 MRHNA, CDR2 SNTAGT. Trimming at V came to 0 bases and at J to 7 bases, leaving 2 bases not matched to a gene. The CDR3 length is 15 residues. CDR3 in DNA: TGTGCCAGCAGTGACTCGACAGGGGCGAATTCACCCCTCCACTTT. It encodes CASSDSTGANSPLHF.

This clone has a handful of counts. The genes are TRBV5-1 and TRBJ2-7, with D perhaps matching TRBD2 (5 bases). The germline gives CDR1 SGHRS, CDR2 YFSETQ. V lost 5 bases to trimming and J lost 3 bases, with 12 bases between them. The CDR3 loop spans 13 amino acids. In DNA form, the CDR3 reads TGCGCCAGCAGATACCCGGGGAGCTACGAGCAGTACTTC. Translation gives CASRYPGSYEQYF.

The genes are TRBV4-3 and TRBJ2-5; D is unclear. With the DNA end fitting TRBJ2-7 better, the J assignment may be wrong. This CDR3 has 15 amino acids. CDR1 is LGHNA and CDR2 is YSLEER in the germline V gene. The CDR3 DNA sequence: TGCGCCAGCAGCCAAGAACGGTCCTTCAACTACGAGCAGTACTTC. This sequence encodes CASSQERSFNYEQYF.

V and J are TRBV2 and TRBJ2-7, with 10 bases matching TRBD1. There are 14 residues in the CDR3. Germline-derived CDR1 and CDR2 are SNHLY and FYNNEI. After removal of 6 bases from V and 6 bases from J, the junction contained 8 bases not matched to a gene. CDR3 coding DNA: TGTGCCAGCAGCCTAAGGGACAGGGGTGGCGAGCAGTACTTC. Amino acids: CASSLRDRGGEQYF.

The chain is built from TRBV6-4 and TRBJ1-1; D is ambiguous. With 0 bases removed from V and 4 bases from J, the gap between germline ends came to 12 bases. The CDR3 spans 15 residues. Germline CDR1 is MRHNA and CDR2 is SNTAGT. The CDR3 bases are TGTGCCAGCAGTGACTCTCCGGGTCGAGGCACTGAAGCTTTCTTT. It is translated as CASSDSPGRGTEAFF.

The chain has TRBV13 and TRBJ2-1; D possibly corresponds to TRBD2 (6 bases). V shed 1 base and J shed 0 bases, with 13 bases lying between them. Germline V gene sequence: CDR1 PRHDT, CDR2 FYEKMQ (reference sequence). This CDR3 has 17 residues. The CDR3 reads CASSLERERSSYNEQFF. In DNA, the CDR3 is TGTGCCAGCAGCTTAGAACGGGAGAGGAGCTCCTACAATGAGCAGTTCTTC. The full variable domain, its missing parts supplied by reference TRBV13 and TRBJ2-1, is AAGVIQSPRHLIKEKRETATLKCYPIPRHDTVYWYQQGPGQDPQFLISFYEKMQSDKGSIPDRFSAQQFSDYHSELNMSSLELGDSALYFCASSLERERSSYNEQFFGPGTRLTVL.